This paragraph reports one T cell receptor (beta chain). This record comes from a study of blood T cell repertoires in COVID-19. Germline-derived CDR1 and CDR2 are LGHDT and YNNKEL (reference sequence). V gave up 7 bases and J gave up 5 bases, with 17 bases separating them. The CDR3 contains 14 residues. Here immunoSEQ multiplex PCR was the method, and the copy in TCRdb shows in-frame clones only, minus some. The sample comprises 100,000 to 150,000 clones, around four fifths of which are singletons, and 20% to 25% rests with the top ten. The sequencing sample was made of peripheral blood. This TCR was recovered from a human donor in a cohort sampled during active COVID-19. The chain couples TRBV3-1 (or the pseudogene TRBV3-2) to TRBJ1-1; no reliable D call. The CDR3 nucleotides read TGTGCCAGCATAGCCCCCGGGAGTGGAACTGAAGCTTTCTTT. Translation gives CASIAPGSGTEAFF.